This T cell receptor beta chain was captured by sequencing in a study of blood T cell repertoires in COVID-19 (dated by TCRdb to 2020 to 2021). Some background on the complete study: The collaborator samples originated in the United States, Italy and Spain and spanned the acute and convalescent phases of COVID-19. The prospective study material was composed of cDNA or gDNA derived from T cells, B-cell-depleted T cells, or PBMCs. The dataset comprised deeply sampled blood TCRbeta repertoires from subjects exposed to, actively infected with, or recovered from COVID-19. A freely available public database, intended as a resource for researchers studying the immune response to SARS-CoV-2, is where the repertoires were released. The samples were drawn from two sources: the first 160 participants of the ongoing ImmuneRACE study, and 1,200 or so subjects contributed by 6 global collaborators. A de-identified subject ID, COVID-19 status, age in years and sex were almost always included in the sample metadata. Where available, HLA class I and class II types were taken from metadata supplied by the sample provider and were not determined by assay-based typing. Beyond this particular receptor, the publication reports: How much clinical and demographic metadata was included differed by source and by participant, and the metadata was provided uncurated.

In Seattle, one collaborating source enrolled patients while the infection was active and tracked those patients longitudinally over the course of disease. Each collaborating institution followed its own protocols to collect whole blood in K2EDTA tubes. For TCRbeta analysis, collaborator samples were shipped as frozen whole blood, as isolated PBMCs, or as DNA extracted from either sample type. V is pared back by 1 base and J by 0 bases, with 10 bases lying between the germline termini. CDR1 and CDR2 are read off the germline V gene as KGHSH and LQKENI. Including the terminal cysteine and phenylalanine, the CDR3 comprises 16 residues. CDR3 DNA only is kept here, 48 bases in frame from base 1. Comment on this clone: It lacks a known antigen. Per-nucleotide qualities are absent, and no much larger clonotype sits a single base away.

TCRbeta CDR3 regions were amplified from genomic DNA by means of the immunoSEQ Assay, a bias-controlled multiplex PCR. Regarding the original processing steps: The number of nucleated cells in each sample was estimated by amplification of reference gene primers within the assay. To quantify the absolute abundance of each unique TCRbeta CDR3 rearrangement, sequence reads were collapsed and filtered. For each sample, productive Simpson clonality was calculated by taking the square root of Simpson's diversity index across productive rearrangements. What TCRdb holds here is the immuneACCESS table cut down to in-frame rearrangements. Part of the clones is not present; checked against another copy, under half of the missing clones reflect an unresolved V gene, and the others are unexplained. The DNA was the basis for D and trimming; V, J and clone size are from that table. The sample yields some 240,000 clones; 80% to 90% were counted once. The ten largest clones take up around 9.6% of the sample.

The clonotype comes from a woman in her seventies with COVID-19, enrolled during active disease. The specimen sequenced was peripheral blood. The V and J genes are TRBV18 and TRBJ1-3; TRBD1 is perhaps the D gene, given 6 matching bases. The DNA sequence is given as TGTGCCAGCTCACCACTGGGGACAAGCTCTGGAAACACCATATATTTT. This codes for CASSPLGTSSGNTIYF.